This entry lists 5 T cell receptor beta chains sequenced from one sample in a study of blood T cell repertoires in COVID-19. Repertoires were generated with immunoSEQ multiplex PCR, while TCRdb's copy carries only in-frame clones and drops some. Here the sample spans about 180,000 clones, over 75% being singletons. Sequencing input: peripheral blood. These receptors all come from a man aged 70-80 years with active or convalescent COVID-19.

The chain has TRBV19 and TRBJ1-1, with 9 bases that match TRBD1. The germline gives CDR1 LNHDA, CDR2 SQIVND (reference sequence). The CDR3 covers 13 residues. The ends lost 10 bases at V and 5 bases at J; junction bases unmatched: 8. CDR3 bases: TGTGCCACGACGACAGGGGGATTGACTGAAGCTTTCTTT. Its protein is CATTTGGLTEAFF. Complete variable domain (other parts from reference TRBV19 and TRBJ1-1): DGGITQSPKYLFRKEGQNVTLSCEQNLNHDAMYWYRQDPGQGLRLIYYSQIVNDFQKGDIAEGYSVSREKKESFPLTVTSAQKNPTAFYLCATTTGGLTEAFFGQGTRLTVV.

The rearrangement joins TRBV20-1 to TRBJ2-3; maybe TRBD1 (5 bases). Per the germline V gene, CDR1 is DFQATT and CDR2 is SNEGSKA (reference sequence). The CDR3 length is 11 residues. CDR3 residues: CSKQGTDTQYF. In DNA form, the CDR3 reads TGCAGCAAACAGGGCACAGATACGCAGTATTTT.

This clone was observed a single time. V is TRBV7-9 and J is TRBJ1-4; D is ambiguous. The germline V gene encodes CDR1 SEHNR and CDR2 FQNEAQ (reference sequence). The germline V and J ends were trimmed by 10 bases and 2 bases, with 14 bases remaining between them. The CDR3 totals 14 residues. CDR3 coding DNA: TGTGCCACTCGTATCGGGGTGACTAATGAAAAACTGTTTTTT. Translated: CATRIGVTNEKLFF.

J is TRBJ1-1 and V is TRBV29-1; 8 bases fit TRBD1. Germline V CDR1 and CDR2: SQVTM, ANQGSEA. Unmatched junction bases numbered 6, after V lost 7 bases and J lost 2 bases. This CDR3 comprises 13 residues. In DNA form, the CDR3 reads TGCAGCGCCATGGGACAGGCAAACACTGAAGCTTTCTTT. Amino acids: CSAMGQANTEAFF.

The chain couples TRBV2 to TRBJ1-5; 7 bases map to TRBD1. The germline CDR1 and CDR2 sequences are SNHLY and FYNNEI. This CDR3 spans 14 amino acids. With 6 bases clipped from V and 4 bases from J, the junction kept 6 bases outside the gene matches. CDR3 bases: TGTGCCAGCAGCCCAGGGGGTAGAAATCAGCCCCAGCATTTT. It is translated as CASSPGGRNQPQHF.